What follows are 28 T cell receptor beta chains derived from one specimen sequenced in a study of CD8 T cells in Susac syndrome. An input of about 0.45 to 1 ug of RNA was subjected to reverse transcription using random hexamers. Via MiXCR, TCRdb re-called the immunoSEQ multiplex PCR reads, giving one row per CDR3 protein. Of approximately 150,000 distinct CDR3 sequences detected, 93% appear once; the ten largest clones hold just over 0.13%. The sequenced sample consisted of CD4+ T cells from PBMCs. The receptors stem from a human donor in good health.

The genes are TRBV20-1 and TRBJ1-1; maybe TRBD1 (5 bases). The CDR3 loop spans 12 amino acids. Trimming stripped 8 bases from V and 4 bases from J, with 14 bases between. CDR1 and CDR2 from the germline V gene are DFQATT and SNEGSKA (reference sequence). The CDR3 here is CSQAGRGTEAFF. Here the CDR3 DNA reads TGCAGTCAAGCTGGGAGGGGCACTGAAGCTTTCTTT.

The chain joins TRBV4-2 to TRBJ2-3; D might be TRBD1 or TRBD2, each matching 7 bases. Germline CDR1 LGHNA, CDR2 YNFKEQ. Trimming shortened V by 0 bases and J by 2 bases, and 24 bases separated the two germline ends. This CDR3 spans 20 amino acids. This CDR3 is CASSQDLGRQRDRYTDTQYF. The CDR3 nucleotides read TGTGCCAGCAGCCAAGATCTGGGGCGGCAGCGGGACAGATACACAGATACGCAGTATTTT.

The chain recombines TRBV25-1 with TRBJ2-7, with 9 bases lining up with TRBD2. V was clipped by 4 bases and J by 0 bases; unmatched bases: 1. CDR3 size: 14 residues. The germline V gene encodes CDR1 MGHDK and CDR2 SYGVNS. The DNA of the CDR3 is TGTGCCAGCAGTGGTAGCGGGGGCTCCTACGAGCAGTACTTC. This sequence encodes CASSGSGGSYEQYF.

The rearrangement links TRBV9 to TRBJ1-1; 9 bases align to TRBD1. Losses at the gene ends were 4 bases for V and 4 bases for J; bases not matched to a gene: 8. Germline V gives CDR1 SGDLS, CDR2 YYNGEE. This CDR3 is 15 amino acids long. CDR3 amino acids: CASSTGTGSGTEAFF. The CDR3 coding sequence is TGTGCCAGCAGCACGGGGACAGGGAGCGGCACTGAAGCTTTCTTT.

The chain recombines TRBV5-1 with TRBJ2-2; D might be TRBD1 or TRBD2, each matching 6 bases. This CDR3 has 16 residues. V was clipped by 0 bases and J by 10 bases, with 19 bases between them. Germline V gene data show CDR1 as SGHRS and CDR2 as YFSETQ. CDR3: CASSLGDSTGNEELFF. CDR3 in DNA: TGCGCCAGCAGCTTGGGGGACTCCACAGGGAACGAGGAGCTGTTTTTT.

The chain combines TRBV7-9 with TRBJ2-7, with D uncertain. This CDR3 has 13 residues. CDR1 is SEHNR and CDR2 is FQNEAQ in the germline V gene (reference sequence). V was pared by 1 base and J by 3 bases, with 7 bases between. The CDR3 region is CASSLEQNYEQYF. CDR3 in DNA: TGTGCCAGCAGCTTAGAACAGAACTACGAGCAGTACTTC.

The genes are TRBV15 and TRBJ2-7, with TRBD1 matching over 8 bases. V shed 11 bases, J shed 4 bases, and the junction held 16 bases outside the gene matches. CDR3 length: 15 amino acids. Germline CDR1 and CDR2: LNHNV and YYDKDF (reference sequence). For the CDR3, the DNA is TGTGCCGCGTCTTACACCGGCCAGGGGGCTTACGAGCAGTACTTC. It specifies CAASYTGQGAYEQYF.

This sequence joins TRBV12-3 or TRBV12-4 and TRBJ2-7; no clear D gene. The CDR3 has 13 amino acids. Trimming took off 5 bases at V and 3 bases at J, with 11 bases between the two ends. This CDR3 is CASSVGLSYEQYF. As DNA, the CDR3 is TGTGCCAGCAGTGTCGGCTTGAGCTACGAGCAGTACTTC.

This clonotype appeared a single time. V usage is TRBV20-1 and J usage is TRBJ2-5, with 8 bases identical to TRBD2. Trimming at V came to 0 bases and at J to 5 bases, leaving 2 bases not matched to a gene. Germline V gene sequence: CDR1 DFQATT, CDR2 SNEGSKA (reference sequence). The CDR3 is 13 residues long. The DNA for the CDR3 is TGCAGTGCTAGAGAGACGGGGGGGGAGACCCAGTACTTC. This translates into CSARETGGETQYF.

This clonotype occurred once. The chain joins TRBV7-9 to TRBJ2-2; 8 bases map to TRBD2. Germline V gene lookup returns CDR1 SEHNR and CDR2 FQNEAQ (reference sequence). The CDR3 is 17 amino acids. Trimming at V came to 5 bases and at J to 4 bases, leaving 12 bases not matched to a gene. The CDR3 protein is CASSTLPSGGFTGELFF. The CDR3 DNA sequence: TGTGCCAGCAGCACCCTACCCAGCGGGGGATTCACCGGGGAGCTGTTTTTT. The full variable domain, its missing parts supplied by reference TRBV7-9 and TRBJ2-2, is DTGVSQNPRHKITKRGQNVTFRCDPISEHNRLYWYRQTLGQGPEFLTYFQNEAQLEKSRLLSDRFSAERPKGSFSTLEIQRTEQGDSAMYLCASSTLPSGGFTGELFFGEGSRLTVL.

The chain is built from TRBV11-2 and TRBJ2-1; D ambiguous. This CDR3 region has 12 residues. CDR1 is SGHAT, CDR2 FQNNGV, per germline. With 5 bases removed from V and 10 bases from J, the gap between germline ends came to 12 bases. CDR3 loop: CASSPRWGEQFF. In DNA, the CDR3 is TGTGCCAGCAGCCCCAGATGGGGAGAGCAGTTCTTC.

This chain links TRBV6-1 with TRBJ2-7, with D unresolved. The CDR3 consists of 14 residues. Trimming left V 3 bases short and J 3 bases short, with 12 bases between. Germline V gene sequence: CDR1 MNHNS, CDR2 SASEGT. The CDR3 loop is CASSEALGFYEQYF. The CDR3 nucleotides are TGTGCCAGCAGTGAGGCCCTGGGATTCTACGAGCAGTACTTC.

The chain is built from TRBV10-3 and TRBJ2-1; 11 bases agree with TRBD2. This CDR3 comprises 16 residues. Trimming took 4 bases from V and 10 from J; bases not matched to a gene: 12. CDR1 ENHRY and CDR2 SYGVKD come from the germline V gene. CDR3 sequence: CAISGPPGLAVREQFF. The CDR3 DNA reads as TGTGCCATCAGTGGCCCACCGGGACTAGCGGTACGCGAGCAGTTCTTC.

The genes are TRBV3-1 and TRBJ2-2; D call uncertain. CDR3 size: 15 residues. The V gene lost 3 bases and the J gene lost 1 base, with 9 bases spanning the gap. Germline CDR1 reads LGHDT; CDR2 reads YNNKEL (reference sequence). Here the CDR3 reads CASSHATVNTGELFF. In nucleotides, the CDR3 is TGTGCCAGCAGCCATGCTACAGTGAACACCGGGGAGCTGTTTTTT.

The J gene is TRBJ2-1, the V gene TRBV10-3, with D maybe TRBD2 (6 bases). Trimming shortened V by 8 bases and J by 9 bases, and 14 bases separated the two germline ends. Germline CDR1 and CDR2: ENHRY and SYGVKD. This CDR3 comprises 12 residues. The CDR3, as DNA: TGTGCCATCGAGACGGGGGTGGGTGAGCAGTTCTTC. Protein: CAIETGVGEQFF.

Only one count was recorded for this clonotype. V gene TRBV12-3 or TRBV12-4 combines with J gene TRBJ1-6; TRBD1 aligns across 7 bases. V lost 5 bases to trimming and J lost 9 bases; unmatched junction nucleotides: 16. The CDR3 consists of 17 residues. The DNA of the CDR3 is TGTGCCAGCAGTCAACGGGCTGACAGGGCGGGCGGTTCACCCCTCCACTTT. Its translation is CASSQRADRAGGSPLHF.

The chain employs TRBV7-9 and TRBJ1-1; 11 positions match TRBD1. CDR1 is SEHNR, CDR2 FQNEAQ, per germline (reference sequence). The CDR3 is made up of 13 amino acids. J was trimmed by 5 bases and V by 8 bases; bases with no gene match: 4. The CDR3 region is CASAGQGDTEAFF. The CDR3 coding sequence is TGTGCCAGCGCGGGACAGGGGGATACTGAAGCTTTCTTT. The variable domain in full, completed from reference TRBV7-9 and TRBJ1-1, reads DTGVSQNPRHKITKRGQNVTFRCDPISEHNRLYWYRQTLGQGPEFLTYFQNEAQLEKSRLLSDRFSAERPKGSFSTLEIQRTEQGDSAMYLCASAGQGDTEAFFGQGTRLTVV.

The V gene is TRBV29-1, the J gene TRBJ1-4; no clear D. This CDR3 comprises 14 residues. The germline V and J ends were trimmed by 5 bases and 2 bases, with 12 bases remaining between them. In germline, CDR1 is SQVTM, CDR2 ANQGSEA. The CDR3 loop is CSVRPRRTNEKLFF. The CDR3 bases are TGCAGCGTTCGCCCCAGACGCACTAATGAAAAACTGTTTTTT.

This clonotype has more than one count but fewer than ten. This rearrangement joins TRBV6-5 to TRBJ1-2; D is perhaps TRBD1 (6 bases). The germline CDR1 and CDR2 sequences are MNHEY and SVGAGI. The CDR3 is 14 residues long. Trimming removed 1 base from V and 2 bases from J, with 8 bases in between. The CDR3 region is CASSYFQGNYGYTF. CDR3 nucleotides: TGTGCCAGCAGTTACTTTCAGGGGAACTATGGCTACACCTTC.

Comment on this clonotype: One junction end does not reproduce the germline sequence, and a read error may be involved. This chain joins TRBV7-3 and TRBJ2-3; the match to TRBD2 covers 11 bases. Germline V CDR1 and CDR2: SGHTA, FQGTGA. CDR3 size: 15 residues. The CDR3 region is CASRLTPSGGDTQYF. The CDR3 bases are TGTGCCAGCAGATTAACCCCTAGCGGGGGGGATACGCAGTATTTT.

This chain links TRBV6-2 or TRBV6-3 with TRBJ2-1; 9 bases line up with TRBD2. Per germline, CDR1 MNHEY and CDR2 SVGEGT. V trimming: 6 bases; J trimming: 0 bases; junction bases outside the gene matches: 6. CDR3 length equals 16 residues. The CDR3 nucleotides read TGTGCCAGCAGCACCGGACTAGCGAGCTCCTACAATGAGCAGTTCTTC. Its translation is CASSTGLASSYNEQFF.

The genes are TRBV29-1 and TRBJ2-2; 7 nucleotides align to TRBD1. The CDR3 totals 13 residues. Unmatched junction bases numbered 4, after V lost 8 bases and J lost 1 base. Looked up from germline, CDR1 is SQVTM and CDR2 is ANQGSEA. The DNA for the CDR3 is TGCAGCTGCCGGGACAGGAACACCGGGGAGCTGTTTTTT. It encodes CSCRDRNTGELFF.

The chain is built from TRBV7-3 and TRBJ2-7, with TRBD1 matching 11 bases. Trimming cost V 11 bases and J 2 bases; bases outside gene matches: 5. CDR1 is SGHTA and CDR2 is FQGTGA in the germline V gene. CDR3 size: 13 residues. DNA of the CDR3: TGTGCCCAGAGGGGACAGGGGGCCTACGAGCAGTACTTC. This translates into CAQRGQGAYEQYF.

The chain uses TRBV6-5 and TRBJ1-1; unclear D gene. V lost 2 bases to trimming and J lost 3 bases, with 10 bases between them. This CDR3 is built from 14 residues. The germline CDR1 and CDR2 sequences are MNHEY and SVGAGI. The CDR3 is CASSYTDGDTEAFF. CDR3 bases: TGTGCCAGCAGTTACACCGACGGAGACACTGAAGCTTTCTTT.

The gene calls are TRBV7-9 and TRBJ2-7, with TRBD1 as a possible D gene (6 bases). The CDR3 has 13 amino acids. Germline V lookup: CDR1 SEHNR, CDR2 FQNEAQ (reference sequence). V shed 5 bases and J shed 5 bases, with 13 bases lying between them. This CDR3 reads CASSTQGGNEQYF. CDR3 bases: TGTGCCAGCAGCACACAGGGTGGTAACGAGCAGTACTTC. The whole variable domain, remainder taken from reference TRBV7-9 and TRBJ2-7, is DTGVSQNPRHKITKRGQNVTFRCDPISEHNRLYWYRQTLGQGPEFLTYFQNEAQLEKSRLLSDRFSAERPKGSFSTLEIQRTEQGDSAMYLCASSTQGGNEQYFGPGTRLTVT.

This clonotype occurred a few times. This chain joins TRBV27 and TRBJ1-5; D unclear. V was cut by 6 bases and J by 2 bases, with 5 bases left in between. The CDR3 is 12 amino acids. Germline V CDR1 and CDR2: MNHEY, SMNVEV (reference sequence). The CDR3 nucleotides read TGTGCCAGCAGGGCAGGCAATCAGCCCCAGCATTTT. This translates into CASRAGNQPQHF.

V usage is TRBV9 and J usage is TRBJ1-5; tentatively, D is TRBD1 (5 bases). CDR1 and CDR2 (germline): SGDLS, YYNGEE. V lost 4 bases, J lost 5 bases, and 16 bases lay in between. The CDR3 contains 15 residues. The CDR3: CASSPGTALDQPQHF. DNA for the CDR3: TGTGCCAGCAGCCCAGGGACCGCCCTGGATCAGCCCCAGCATTTT.

The chain links TRBV24-1 to TRBJ1-1; 7 nucleotides agree with TRBD1. CDR1 and CDR2 (germline): KGHDR, SFDVKD. The J segment lost 11 bases and the V segment lost 3 bases, leaving 17 bases of the junction unmatched. The CDR3 contains 16 residues. CDR3 loop: CATSDLWDRHFFRAFF. Written as DNA, the CDR3 is TGTGCCACCAGTGATCTATGGGACAGACACTTCTTTAGGGCTTTCTTT.